The TCR beta chain described here comes from a study of monozygotic twins with inflammatory bowel disease (dated by TCRdb to the late 2010s). As for the study more broadly: The complete study included roughly 30 monozygotic twin pairs: 19 IBD-discordant Danish pairs and nine German pairs, of which four were IBD-concordant and five were IBD-discordant. Disease-associated traits were sought mainly through comparisons between IBD patients and their genetically identical healthy co-twins within discordant pairs. Each individual had, on average, about 151 000 unique TCRalpha sequences and 181 000 unique TCRbeta sequences available for analysis. Broad study findings and their caveats: Concordant and discordant twins showed no difference in repertoire similarity, possibly because of limited statistical power. IBD patients shared fewer clonotypes with other individuals than healthy twins did, most markedly in patients showing signs of disease activity. Because patients were on differing immunosuppressive treatments, the repertoires may have picked up extra background noise and inter-individual variability. IBD patients had lower TCRbeta repertoire diversity, measured by the inverse Simpson index, than their healthy co-twins. Distinction between different T cell subtypes could not be achieved in the analysis. No single strong signal or clonotype linked to IBD turned up in the results, so the idea that one exists was not supported.

About this clonotype: Its cognate antigen has yet to be identified.

Measured from the cysteine to the phenylalanine, the CDR3 is 17 residues long. The record lacks a DNA sequence. The germline V gene gives CDR1 as SGHTA and CDR2 as FQGNSA. From each donor, a roughly 2.7 ml peripheral blood sample was drawn into PAXgene tubes and stored at -80 degrees C. Without T cell sorting, total RNA was isolated from whole blood using the PAXgene blood miRNA kit on an automated QIAcube. Peripheral blood from monozygotic twin pairs concordant or discordant for inflammatory bowel disease was subjected to deep TCRalpha and TCRbeta repertoire profiling with unique molecular barcoding. Smoking habits were recorded for all twin pairs, and individuals were classified as current, former or never smokers. Libraries were made using 5' RACE. Preparation of each TCR library used approximately 4,000 ng of total RNA. For each sample, cDNA synthesis was carried out in eight separate reactions using SMARTScribe reverse transcriptase. During cDNA synthesis, unique molecular identifiers containing a 6-nucleotide sample barcode were introduced by template switching. Amplification of TCRalpha and TCRbeta cDNA involved two nested PCRs of approximately 17 and 9 cycles, and each PCR was followed by bead purification. Before amplification, the cDNA was treated with uracil DNA-glycosylase and purified using the QIAquick PCR purification kit. The second PCR added Illumina TruSeq-compatible adapters along with sample-specific barcodes. TapeStation and Qubit were used to check library quality and concentration, and around 5.2 ng of each library went into the pool. The pooled libraries were sequenced with 2 x 100 bp reads and custom sequencing primers on an Illumina HiSeq2500 single-index Rapid Run. The paper's processing steps were these. UMI-based consensus assembly with MiGEC version 1.2.6 was used to correct PCR and sequencing errors. MiXCR version 2.1.1 was used to carry out V(D)J alignment, clonotype assembly and CDR3 extraction. Gene usage, clonotype sharing and MAIT/NKT TCR abundance were normalised by analysing the top 1000, 10 000 and 20 000 clonotypes per sample. Diversity was computed as the inverse Simpson index with the vegan R package after downsampling to 27 000 UMIs. Paired Mann-Whitney U tests were applied to discordant twin pairs, with Benjamini-Hochberg correction for multiple testing. One entry per CDR3 protein sequence results from the TCRdb reprocessing of the reads, with DNA left out. The V and J calls and clone size are TCRdb's, not the authors'. The sample table records approximately 390,000 distinct CDR3 sequences. Roughly 2.5% of the sample is held by the ten biggest clonotypes.

This clonotype was obtained from a human donor with ulcerative colitis or Crohn's disease, or a healthy co-twin of an affected twin (not recorded which). Sequencing was performed on blood. The chain is encoded by TRBV7-2 joined to TRBJ2-1; TCRdb designates TRBD1, a call that cannot be tested without DNA. The CDR3 protein is CASSLRRLGQPINEQFF.